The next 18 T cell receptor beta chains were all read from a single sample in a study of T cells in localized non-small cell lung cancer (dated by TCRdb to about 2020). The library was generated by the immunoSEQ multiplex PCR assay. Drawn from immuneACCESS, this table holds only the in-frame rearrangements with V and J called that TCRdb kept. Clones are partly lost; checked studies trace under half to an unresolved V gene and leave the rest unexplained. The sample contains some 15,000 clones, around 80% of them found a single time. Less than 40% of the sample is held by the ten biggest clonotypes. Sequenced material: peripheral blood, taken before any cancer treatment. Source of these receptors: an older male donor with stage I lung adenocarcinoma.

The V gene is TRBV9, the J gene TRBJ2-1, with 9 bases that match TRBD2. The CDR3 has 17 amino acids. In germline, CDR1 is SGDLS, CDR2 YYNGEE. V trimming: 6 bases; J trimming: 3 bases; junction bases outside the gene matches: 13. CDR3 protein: CASTYSGASGVYNEQFF. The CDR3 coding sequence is TGTGCCAGCACCTACAGTGGGGCTAGCGGGGTCTACAATGAGCAGTTCTTC. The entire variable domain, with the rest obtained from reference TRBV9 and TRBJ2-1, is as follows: DSGVTQTPKHLITATGQRVTLRCSPRSGDLSVYWYQQSLDQGLQFLIQYYNGEERAKGNILERFSAQQFPDLHSELNLSSLELGDSALYFCASTYSGASGVYNEQFFGPGTRLTVL.

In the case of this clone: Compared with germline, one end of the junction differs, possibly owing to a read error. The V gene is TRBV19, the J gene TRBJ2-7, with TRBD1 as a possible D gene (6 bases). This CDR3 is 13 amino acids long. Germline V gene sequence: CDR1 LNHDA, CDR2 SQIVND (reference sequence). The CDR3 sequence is CASSTGSSYEQYF. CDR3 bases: TGTGCCAGCAGTACAGGGAGCTCCTACGAGCAGTACTTC.

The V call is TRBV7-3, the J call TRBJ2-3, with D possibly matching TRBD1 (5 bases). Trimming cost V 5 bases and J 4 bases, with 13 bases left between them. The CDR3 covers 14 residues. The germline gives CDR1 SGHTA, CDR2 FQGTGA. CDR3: CASSQGTVADTQYF. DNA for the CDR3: TGTGCCAGCAGCCAGGGTACGGTCGCAGATACGCAGTATTTT.

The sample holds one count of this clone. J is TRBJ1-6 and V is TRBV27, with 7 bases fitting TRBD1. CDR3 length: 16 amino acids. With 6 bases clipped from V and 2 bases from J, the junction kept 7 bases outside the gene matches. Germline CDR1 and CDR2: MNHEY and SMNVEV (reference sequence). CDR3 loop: CASRRDRDAYNSPLHF. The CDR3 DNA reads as TGTGCCAGCAGAAGAGACAGGGACGCCTATAATTCACCCCTCCACTTT.

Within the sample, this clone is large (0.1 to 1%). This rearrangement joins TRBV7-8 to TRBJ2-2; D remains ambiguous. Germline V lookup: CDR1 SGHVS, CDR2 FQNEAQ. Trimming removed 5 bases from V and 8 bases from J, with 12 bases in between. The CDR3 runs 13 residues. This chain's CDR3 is CASSEGSAGELFF. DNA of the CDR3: TGTGCCAGCAGCGAAGGAAGCGCTGGGGAGCTGTTTTTT.

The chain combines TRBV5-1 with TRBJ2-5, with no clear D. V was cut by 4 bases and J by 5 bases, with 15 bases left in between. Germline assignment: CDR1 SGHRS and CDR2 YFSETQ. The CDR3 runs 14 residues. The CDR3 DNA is TGCGCCAGCAGCCCCGACCCAACCGGGGAGACCCAGTACTTC. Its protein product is CASSPDPTGETQYF. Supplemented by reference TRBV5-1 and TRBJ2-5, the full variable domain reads KAGVTQTPRYLIKTRGQQVTLSCSPISGHRSVSWYQQTPGQGLQFLFEYFSETQRNKGNFPGRFSGRQFSNSRSEMNVSTLELGDSALYLCASSPDPTGETQYFGPGTRLLVL.

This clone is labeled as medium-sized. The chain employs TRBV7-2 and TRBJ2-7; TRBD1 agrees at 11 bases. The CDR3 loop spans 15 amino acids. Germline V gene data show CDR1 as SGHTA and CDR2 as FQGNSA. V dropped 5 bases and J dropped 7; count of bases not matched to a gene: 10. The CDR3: CASSPPPDRGLEQYF. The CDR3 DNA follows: TGTGCCAGCAGCCCACCTCCGGACAGGGGGCTTGAGCAGTACTTC.

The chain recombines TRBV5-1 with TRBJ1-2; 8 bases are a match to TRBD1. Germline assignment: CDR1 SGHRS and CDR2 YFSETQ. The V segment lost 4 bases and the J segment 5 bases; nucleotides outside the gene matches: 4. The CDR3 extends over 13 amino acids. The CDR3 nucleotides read TGCGCCAGCAGCGGACAGGGACCGTATGGCTACACCTTC. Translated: CASSGQGPYGYTF. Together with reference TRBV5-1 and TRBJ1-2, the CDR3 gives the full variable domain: KAGVTQTPRYLIKTRGQQVTLSCSPISGHRSVSWYQQTPGQGLQFLFEYFSETQRNKGNFPGRFSGRQFSNSRSEMNVSTLELGDSALYLCASSGQGPYGYTFGSGTRLTVV.

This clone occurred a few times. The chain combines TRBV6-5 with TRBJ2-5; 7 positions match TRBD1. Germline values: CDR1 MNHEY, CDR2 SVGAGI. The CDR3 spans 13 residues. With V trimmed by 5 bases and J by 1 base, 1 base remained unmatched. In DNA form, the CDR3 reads TGTGCCAGCAGTCGGGACAGCCAAGAGACCCAGTACTTC. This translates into CASSRDSQETQYF.

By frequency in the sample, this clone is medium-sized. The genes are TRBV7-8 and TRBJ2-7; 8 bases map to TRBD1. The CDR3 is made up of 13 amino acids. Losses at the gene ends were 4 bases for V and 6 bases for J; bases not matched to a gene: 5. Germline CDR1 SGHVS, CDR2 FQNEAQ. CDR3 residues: CASSYGQGVEQYF. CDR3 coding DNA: TGTGCCAGCAGCTACGGACAGGGCGTCGAGCAGTACTTC.

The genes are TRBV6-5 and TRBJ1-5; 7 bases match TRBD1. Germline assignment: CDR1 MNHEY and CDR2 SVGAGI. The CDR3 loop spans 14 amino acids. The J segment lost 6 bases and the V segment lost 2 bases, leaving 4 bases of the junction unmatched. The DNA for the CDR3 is TGTGCCAGCAGTTACACCAGGGGGGGTCAGCCCCAGCATTTT. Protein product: CASSYTRGGQPQHF.

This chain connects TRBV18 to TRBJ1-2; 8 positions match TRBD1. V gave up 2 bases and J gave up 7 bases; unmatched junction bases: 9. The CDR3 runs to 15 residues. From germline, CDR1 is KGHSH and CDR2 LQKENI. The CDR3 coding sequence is TGTGCCAGCTCACCAGACCGGACAGGGCCAGGTGGCTACACCTTC. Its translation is CASSPDRTGPGGYTF. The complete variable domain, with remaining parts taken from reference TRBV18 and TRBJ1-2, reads NAGVMQNPRHLVRRRGQEARLRCSPMKGHSHVYWYRQLPEEGLKFMVYLQKENIIDESGMPKERFSAEFPKEGPSILRIQQVVRGDSAAYFCASSPDRTGPGGYTFGSGTRLTVV.

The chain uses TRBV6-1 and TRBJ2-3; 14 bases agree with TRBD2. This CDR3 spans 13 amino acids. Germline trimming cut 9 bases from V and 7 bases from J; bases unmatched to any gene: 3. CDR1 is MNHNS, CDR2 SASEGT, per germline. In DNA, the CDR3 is TGTGCCAGTGGACTAGCGGGGGGATATACGCAGTATTTT. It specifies CASGLAGGYTQYF.

The CDR3 sequence: CASSNRGGETQYF. The CDR3 bases are TGTGCCAGCAGCAACAGGGGCGGAGAGACCCAGTACTTC. The chain carries TRBV6-5 and TRBJ2-5; TRBD1 matches at 7 bases. Germline CDR1 and CDR2: MNHEY and SVGAGI. The CDR3 contains 13 residues. With 6 bases clipped from V and 4 bases from J, the junction kept 5 bases outside the gene matches.

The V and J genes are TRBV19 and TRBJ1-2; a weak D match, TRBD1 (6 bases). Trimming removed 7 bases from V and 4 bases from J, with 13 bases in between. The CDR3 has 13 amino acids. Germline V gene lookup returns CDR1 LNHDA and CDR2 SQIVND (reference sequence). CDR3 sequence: CASTRQAVYGYTF. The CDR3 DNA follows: TGTGCCAGTACCCGACAGGCGGTCTATGGCTACACCTTC.

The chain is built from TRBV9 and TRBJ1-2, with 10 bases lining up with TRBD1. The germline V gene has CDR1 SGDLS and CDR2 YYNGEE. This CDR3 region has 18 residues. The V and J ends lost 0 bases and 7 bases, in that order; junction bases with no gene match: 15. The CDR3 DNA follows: TGTGCCAGCAGCGTAGCTCCCGCCGTACGACAGGGGGCTGGTGGCTACACCTTC. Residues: CASSVAPAVRQGAGGYTF.

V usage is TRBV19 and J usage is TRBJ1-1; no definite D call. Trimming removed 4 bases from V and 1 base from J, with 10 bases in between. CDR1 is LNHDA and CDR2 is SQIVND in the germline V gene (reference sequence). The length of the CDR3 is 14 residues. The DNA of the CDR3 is TGTGCCAGTAGTACTTTAACGTGGAACACTGAAGCTTTCTTT. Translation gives CASSTLTWNTEAFF. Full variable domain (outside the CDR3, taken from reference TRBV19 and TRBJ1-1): DGGITQSPKYLFRKEGQNVTLSCEQNLNHDAMYWYRQDPGQGLRLIYYSQIVNDFQKGDIAEGYSVSREKKESFPLTVTSAQKNPTAFYLCASSTLTWNTEAFFGQGTRLTVV.

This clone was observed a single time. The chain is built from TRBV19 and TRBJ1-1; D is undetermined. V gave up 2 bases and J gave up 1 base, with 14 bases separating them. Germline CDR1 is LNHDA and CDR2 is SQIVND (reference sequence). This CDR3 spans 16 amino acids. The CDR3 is CASSIPTSSGNTEAFF. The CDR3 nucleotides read TGTGCCAGTAGTATACCTACCTCATCGGGGAACACTGAAGCTTTCTTT. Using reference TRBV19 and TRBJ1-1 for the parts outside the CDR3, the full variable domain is DGGITQSPKYLFRKEGQNVTLSCEQNLNHDAMYWYRQDPGQGLRLIYYSQIVNDFQKGDIAEGYSVSREKKESFPLTVTSAQKNPTAFYLCASSIPTSSGNTEAFFGQGTRLTVV.